What follows are 29 T cell receptor beta chains derived from one specimen sequenced in a study of T cells in Graves' hyperthyroidism and ophthalmopathy. RNA transcripts served as the template for amplifying TCR beta CDR3 regions. TCR CDR3 regions were first amplified by RT-PCR with HTBI primers. TCRdb recomputed calls from the multiplex PCR reads with MiXCR, one row per CDR3 protein. This table has about 640,000 distinct CDR3 sequences, approximately 42% appearing once. Sequencing was done on a sample of peripheral blood or thyroid tissue (not recorded which). The receptors stem from an adult man with Graves' disease, either hyperthyroidism or ophthalmopathy (not recorded which).

This clonotype was detected a few times. The V call is TRBV7-8, the J call TRBJ2-7; 8 bases match TRBD2. The CDR3 extends over 14 amino acids. Germline trimming cut 3 bases from V and 4 bases from J; bases unmatched to any gene: 5. CDR1 is SGHVS, CDR2 FQNEAQ, per germline. The CDR3: CASSLDGGGYEQYF. The CDR3 DNA is TGTGCCAGCAGCTTGGACGGCGGGGGGTACGAGCAGTACTTC. Drawing the rest from reference TRBV7-8 and TRBJ2-7, the complete variable domain is GAGVSQSPRYKVAKRGQDVALRCDPISGHVSLFWYQQALGQGPEFLTYFQNEAQLDKSGLPSDRFFAERPEGSVSTLKIQRTQQEDSAVYLCASSLDGGGYEQYFGPGTRLTVT.

The chain links TRBV10-3 to TRBJ2-7; 11 bases map to TRBD1. The J call may be mistaken, given a closer DNA end match to TRBJ2-1. The CDR3 has 13 amino acids. CDR1 is ENHRY and CDR2 is SYGVKD in the germline V gene. CDR3 sequence (DNA): TGTGCCACTTGGGACAGGGGGTACAATGAGCAGTTCTTC. Residues: CATWDRGYNEQFF.

The chain recombines TRBV9 with TRBJ1-1; 7 nucleotides align to TRBD1. Germline-derived CDR1 and CDR2 are SGDLS and YYNGEE. Germline trimming cut 4 bases from V and 4 bases from J; bases unmatched to any gene: 7. CDR3 length: 14 residues. CDR3 amino acids: CASSQTTGLTEAFF. The DNA of the CDR3 is TGTGCCAGCAGCCAAACGACAGGGCTCACTGAAGCTTTCTTT. The entire variable domain, with the rest obtained from reference TRBV9 and TRBJ1-1, is as follows: DSGVTQTPKHLITATGQRVTLRCSPRSGDLSVYWYQQSLDQGLQFLIQYYNGEERAKGNILERFSAQQFPDLHSELNLSSLELGDSALYFCASSQTTGLTEAFFGQGTRLTVV.

This chain joins TRBV20-1 and TRBJ1-5; 8 positions match TRBD1. Per germline, CDR1 DFQATT and CDR2 SNEGSKA (reference sequence). The CDR3 sequence is 14 residues long. The V gene end was trimmed by 4 bases and the J gene end by 2 bases; junction bases not matched to a gene: 4. CDR3 amino acids: CSAIQGAGNQPQHF. For the CDR3, the DNA is TGCAGTGCTATTCAGGGGGCCGGCAATCAGCCCCAGCATTTT.

This clonotype was detected only a few times. The gene calls are TRBV5-1 and TRBJ1-4; tentative D call: TRBD1 (5 bases). CDR1 and CDR2 from the germline V gene are SGHRS and YFSETQ. This CDR3 region has 16 residues. Trimming removed 4 bases at V and 3 bases at J, with 16 bases between. CDR3 in amino acids: CASSPTAGSANEKLFF. The DNA for the CDR3 is TGCGCCAGCAGCCCGACTGCAGGGAGCGCTAATGAAAAACTGTTTTTT.

Regarding this clonotype: This may arise from a read error, as a much more abundant clone is one base away. This sequence joins TRBV7-6 and TRBJ2-7; 9 bases match TRBD1. This CDR3 comprises 15 residues. CDR1 and CDR2 (germline): SGHVS, FNYEAQ. V shed 0 bases, J shed 6 bases, and the junction held 6 bases outside the gene matches. The CDR3 DNA reads as TGTGCCAGCAGCTTAGCGGACAGGGGAGGTCGCGAGCAGTACTTC. This gives the protein CASSLADRGGREQYF.

The gene calls are TRBV6-5 and TRBJ2-7, with D unresolved. The CDR3 extends over 15 amino acids. V lost 6 bases, J lost 2 bases, and 17 bases lay in between. Germline V gene data show CDR1 as MNHEY and CDR2 as SVGAGI. The CDR3 nucleotides read TGTGCCAGCAGACTCGGACGGTCCCTCCCCTACGAGCAGTACTTC. This gives the protein CASRLGRSLPYEQYF.

Only a few counts were recorded for this clonotype. The chain employs TRBV6-1 and TRBJ2-7; 10 bases map to TRBD2. The junction had 8 bases not matched to a gene; V was cut back by 6 bases and J by 3 bases. Germline CDR1 MNHNS, CDR2 SASEGT. This CDR3 has 15 residues. The CDR3 region has the DNA TGTGCCAGCAGGGAGTCTAGCGGGAGAAGCTACGAGCAGTACTTC. This translates into CASRESSGRSYEQYF.

J is TRBJ1-5 and V is TRBV7-6; D is possibly TRBD1 (5 bases). From germline, CDR1 is SGHVS and CDR2 FNYEAQ. V lost 7 bases and J 0 bases, leaving 34 bases between the germline ends. The CDR3 has 22 amino acids. The CDR3 here is CASTPASGTSAGGINSNQPQHF. The CDR3 nucleotides read TGTGCCAGCACGCCGGCCTCGGGAACCAGTGCGGGGGGTATTAATAGCAATCAGCCCCAGCATTTT.

This clonotype was detected only once. J is TRBJ2-6 and V is TRBV7-9; 7 nucleotides agree with TRBD1. Unmatched junction bases numbered 3, after V lost 1 base and J lost 0 bases. The length of the CDR3 is 17 residues. Germline V lookup: CDR1 SEHNR, CDR2 FQNEAQ (reference sequence). The CDR3 bases are TGTGCCAGCAGCTTAGGACAGGGCCACTCTGGGGCCAACGTCCTGACTTTC. Its protein product is CASSLGQGHSGANVLTF.

V is TRBV7-8 and J is TRBJ2-7, with 11 bases that match TRBD2. With 8 bases clipped from V and 4 bases from J, the junction kept 19 bases outside the gene matches. The CDR3 consists of 18 residues. The V gene's germline CDR1 is SGHVS and CDR2 FQNEAQ. The CDR3 here is CASPLVIVGTSGSYEQYF. CDR3 sequence (DNA): TGTGCCAGCCCCCTTGTAATAGTCGGAACTAGCGGGAGTTACGAGCAGTACTTC.

The chain carries TRBV5-1 and TRBJ1-2; D is ambiguous. The CDR3 has 15 amino acids. Trimming left V 6 bases short and J 0 bases short, with 15 bases between. Germline lookup yields CDR1 SGHRS and CDR2 YFSETQ. CDR3 in DNA: TGCGCCAGCACCCCCAGCGGAGGTGCTAACTATGGCTACACCTTC. Translated, it gives CASTPSGGANYGYTF.

This chain uses TRBV5-1 with TRBJ2-5, with 10 bases fitting TRBD2. CDR1 SGHRS and CDR2 YFSETQ come from the germline V gene. The CDR3 has 17 amino acids. The J segment lost 5 bases and the V segment lost 1 base, leaving 11 bases of the junction unmatched. The chain's CDR3 is CASSLRVRLAGEETQYF. CDR3 DNA: TGCGCCAGCAGCTTGAGGGTCCGCCTAGCGGGGGAGGAGACCCAGTACTTC.

V gene TRBV2 combines with J gene TRBJ2-5; 11 bases match TRBD1. V dropped 6 bases and J dropped 2; count of bases not matched to a gene: 5. This CDR3 is 15 amino acids long. Germline-derived CDR1 and CDR2 are SNHLY and FYNNEI. CDR3 region: CASSPGDRGQETQYF. CDR3 nucleotide sequence: TGTGCCAGCAGCCCTGGGGACAGGGGGCAAGAGACCCAGTACTTC.

The J gene is TRBJ2-7, the V gene TRBV15, with 12 bases matching TRBD1. This CDR3 has 15 residues. J gave up 2 bases and V 4 bases, and 3 bases lay outside the gene matches. Germline lookup yields CDR1 LNHNV and CDR2 YYDKDF (reference sequence). The CDR3 region has the DNA TGTGCCACCAGCACCGGGACAGGGGGCACCTACGAGCAGTACTTC. This gives the protein CATSTGTGGTYEQYF.

Ten or more counts support this clonotype. The chain uses TRBV20-1 and TRBJ1-1, with D possibly matching TRBD1 (5 bases). Germline V gene lookup returns CDR1 DFQATT and CDR2 SNEGSKA (reference sequence). The CDR3 consists of 10 residues. Trimming removed 3 bases from V and 10 bases from J, with 9 bases in between. The CDR3 region has the DNA TGCAGTGCTAGGGACATCGGAGCTTTCTTT. This encodes CSARDIGAFF.

This clonotype was detected many times. The chain couples TRBV2 to TRBJ1-4, with 8 bases aligning to TRBD1. Germline CDR1 reads SNHLY; CDR2 reads FYNNEI. The CDR3 sequence is 14 residues long. J gave up 7 bases and V 4 bases, and 5 bases lay outside the gene matches. CDR3 bases: TGTGCCAGCAGTGGTACAGGGGGACGTGAAAAACTGTTTTTT. Protein product: CASSGTGGREKLFF.

The J gene is TRBJ1-6, the V gene TRBV2; TRBD1 aligns across 10 bases. The V gene's germline CDR1 is SNHLY and CDR2 FYNNEI. J was trimmed by 10 bases and V by 8 bases; bases with no gene match: 8. CDR3 length: 14 amino acids. The CDR3 loop reads CASCRDRGLSPLHF. For the CDR3, the DNA is TGTGCCAGCTGCCGCGACAGGGGGCTCTCACCCCTCCACTTT.

This clonotype was observed a few times. The V and J genes are TRBV7-4 and TRBJ2-7; 10 bases fit TRBD2. Trimming took 5 bases from V and 0 from J; bases not matched to a gene: 10. This CDR3 contains 17 residues. Germline CDR1 SGHVT, CDR2 SQSDAQ. CDR3 nucleotides: TGTGCCAGCAGCAGTCTAGCGGGAGCCGCGTCCTCCTACGAGCAGTACTTC. Its protein product is CASSSLAGAASSYEQYF.

The chain carries TRBV20-1 and TRBJ2-7; no firm D call. Germline values: CDR1 DFQATT, CDR2 SNEGSKA (reference sequence). This CDR3 has 13 residues. Trimming stripped 5 bases from V and 3 bases from J, with 14 bases between. As DNA, the CDR3 is TGCAGTGCTTTCTCCCGTGATTTCTACGAGCAGTACTTC. Amino acids: CSAFSRDFYEQYF.

Here the CDR3 reads CATSTTGWQPQHF. The CDR3 DNA is TGTGCCACCAGCACGACAGGGTGGCAGCCCCAGCATTTT. The chain uses TRBV15 and TRBJ1-5; the match to TRBD1 covers 7 bases. The CDR3 contains 13 residues. Germline V lookup: CDR1 LNHNV, CDR2 YYDKDF (reference sequence). V shed 4 bases and J 7 bases; nucleotides not matched to a gene: 4.

The rearrangement joins TRBV7-2 to TRBJ2-7; TRBD2 agrees at 11 bases. The CDR3 has 15 residues. V shed 3 bases and J 2 bases; nucleotides not matched to a gene: 3. Germline V gene lookup returns CDR1 SGHTA and CDR2 FQGNSA. Here the CDR3 DNA reads TGTGCCAGCAGCTTTGCGACTAGCGGGGCCTACGAGCAGTACTTC. Its translation: CASSFATSGAYEQYF.

The chain is built from TRBV4-1 and TRBJ2-2; D is ambiguous. The ends were cut back, 5 bases at V and 6 bases at J, with 4 bases in the middle. The CDR3 runs 11 residues. Looked up from germline, CDR1 is MGHRA and CDR2 is YSYEKL. The CDR3 DNA is TGCGCCAGCAGCACGGCCGGGGAGCTGTTTTTT. This encodes CASSTAGELFF.

The chain couples TRBV5-1 to TRBJ1-4, with TRBD1 matching over 8 bases. Germline-derived CDR1 and CDR2 are SGHRS and YFSETQ. This CDR3 has 18 amino acids. Trimming at V came to 4 bases and at J to 2 bases, leaving 13 bases not matched to a gene. The CDR3 coding sequence is TGCGCCAGCAGCGCCGGCCGGACCAGGGGGCGGACTAATGAAAAACTGTTTTTT. It codes for CASSAGRTRGRTNEKLFF.

V and J are TRBV27 and TRBJ1-2; the D is unclear. The CDR3 covers 16 residues. The germline V gene encodes CDR1 MNHEY and CDR2 SMNVEV (reference sequence). Deletions cut 0 bases from V and 7 bases from J, with 18 bases between. The CDR3 nucleotides are TGTGCCAGCAGTTTATCGTCCCCGGTGATTGTTTCTGGCTACACCTTC. This codes for CASSLSSPVIVSGYTF.

This chain links TRBV7-2 with TRBJ1-1, with unresolved D. The germline gives CDR1 SGHTA, CDR2 FQGNSA. CDR3 length: 15 amino acids. Trimming removed 2 bases at V and 1 base at J, with 11 bases between. The CDR3 sequence is CASSLRVGPNTEAFF. Written as DNA, the CDR3 is TGTGCCAGCAGCTTAAGGGTAGGGCCGAACACTGAAGCTTTCTTT.

This clonotype was observed a few times. The rearrangement joins TRBV6-5 to TRBJ2-7; maybe TRBD1 (5 bases). Germline-derived CDR1 and CDR2 are MNHEY and SVGAGI. The CDR3 runs to 15 residues. The ends were cut back, 5 bases at V and 0 bases at J, with 14 bases in the middle. The CDR3 loop reads CASSELTAGSYEQYF. CDR3 in DNA: TGTGCCAGCAGTGAACTGACAGCCGGCTCCTACGAGCAGTACTTC.

The chain combines TRBV2 with TRBJ1-2, with 12 positions matching TRBD1. CDR1 and CDR2 (germline): SNHLY, FYNNEI. Trimming at V came to 5 bases and at J to 3 bases, leaving 7 bases not matched to a gene. The length of the CDR3 is 16 residues. The CDR3 DNA reads as TGTGCCAGCAGTTACGGGACAGGGGGCGAATACTATGGCTACACCTTC. It specifies CASSYGTGGEYYGYTF.

Regarding this clonotype: Because it lacks the conserved phenylalanine or tryptophan at the end, this CDR3 is likely a read error. The chain carries TRBV29-1 and TRBJ2-7, with unresolved D. CDR3 size: 12 residues. Germline V gives CDR1 SQVTM, CDR2 ANQGSEA. The germline V and J ends were trimmed by 6 bases and 5 bases, with 14 bases remaining between them. Here the CDR3 DNA reads TGCAGCGTAAACTCAGGTTCCGACGAGCAGTACTCC. As protein: CSVNSGSDEQYS.